This T cell receptor beta chain is from a study of control samples from healthy donors and cancer patients. Using immunoSEQ multiplex PCR, the repertoire was profiled, and TCRdb retains in-frame clones only, with some absent. The table records about 95,000 clones, roughly nine tenths of them present only once. Source material: blood. The sequence was obtained from a woman in her 70s in good health.

CDR3 bases: TGTGCCATCAGTGAGGGGAGGGGGTACGAGCAGTACTTC. It translates to CAISEGRGYEQYF. The J gene is TRBJ2-7, the V gene TRBV10-3; D might be TRBD2 (7 bases). Trimming pared 2 bases from V and 4 bases from J, leaving 9 bases between. This CDR3 has 13 residues. The germline V gene encodes CDR1 ENHRY and CDR2 SYGVKD.